This TCR beta chain was sequenced in a study of T cell responses to AZD1222 COVID-19 vaccine. Pooled samples include second doses given at about 4 or 12 weeks. Here immunoSEQ multiplex PCR was the method, and the copy in TCRdb shows in-frame clones only, minus some. The table records 110,000 or so clones, around 88% of them present only once. This clone was counted between two and nine times. This material consisted of peripheral blood, taken 28 days after the second AZD1222 dose. This sequence originates from an adult who received the AZD1222 COVID-19 vaccine.

The CDR3 nucleotides are TGTGCCAGCAGCCCGTGGGGGGTCCTACTGAACACTGAAGCTTTCTTT. Translation: CASSPWGVLLNTEAFF. This chain uses TRBV6-2 or TRBV6-3 with TRBJ1-1; a possible D gene is TRBD1 (5 bases). V lost 6 bases, J lost 0 bases, and 17 bases lay in between. Looked up from germline, CDR1 is MNHEY and CDR2 is SVGEGT. CDR3 size: 16 residues.